The next 24 T cell receptor beta chains were all read from a single sample in a study of T cell responses to AZD1222 COVID-19 vaccine. TCRdb's copy holds only in-frame clones and misses some; the assay was immunoSEQ multiplex PCR. The sample comprises more than 90,000 clones, 85% to 90% of which are singletons, and 3.5% rests with the top ten. The specimen was peripheral blood, collected 28 days after the second AZD1222 dose. These TCRs come from an adult who received the AZD1222 COVID-19 vaccine.

This clone was recorded only once. This rearrangement joins TRBV30 to TRBJ2-3, with D possibly called TRBD1 or TRBD2 (6 bases each). V lost 4 bases and J lost 0, with 11 bases in between. Germline CDR1 reads GTSNPN; CDR2 reads SVGIG (reference sequence). The length of the CDR3 is 14 residues. The CDR3 loop reads CAWNGGSSTDTQYF. CDR3 DNA: TGTGCCTGGAACGGGGGCTCTAGCACAGATACGCAGTATTTT.

For the CDR3, the DNA is TGTGCCAGTAGTATCCACAGGGGTTTAGGGCCCCAGCATTTT. As protein: CASSIHRGLGPQHF. The V gene is TRBV19, the J gene TRBJ1-5, with 7 bases aligning to TRBD1. With 3 bases clipped from V and 9 bases from J, the junction kept 8 bases outside the gene matches. This CDR3 comprises 14 residues. Looked up from germline, CDR1 is LNHDA and CDR2 is SQIVND (reference sequence).

This chain connects TRBV18 to TRBJ2-1; D gene unclear. Trimming pared 0 bases from V and 7 bases from J, leaving 13 bases between. This CDR3 region has 15 residues. The V gene's germline CDR1 is KGHSH and CDR2 LQKENI. The CDR3 here is CASSPPSKRLNEQFF. The CDR3 DNA reads as TGTGCCAGCTCACCACCGAGTAAGCGTTTAAATGAGCAGTTCTTC.

J is TRBJ1-4 and V is TRBV7-9, with 11 bases that match TRBD1. Trimming cost V 6 bases and J 7 bases; bases outside gene matches: 4. The CDR3 spans 14 residues. Looked up from germline, CDR1 is SEHNR and CDR2 is FQNEAQ (reference sequence). CDR3: CASSAGQGGEKLFF. Here the CDR3 DNA reads TGTGCCAGCAGTGCGGGACAGGGGGGTGAAAAACTGTTTTTT.

V is TRBV6-4 and J is TRBJ2-3, with a possible D match to TRBD2 (8 bases). The CDR3 spans 14 residues. Between the trimmed V and J ends, which lost 10 bases and 0 bases, there was a span of 14 bases. Germline values: CDR1 MRHNA, CDR2 SNTAGT. The CDR3 here is CATREGASTDTQYF. CDR3 bases: TGTGCCACCCGGGAGGGGGCTAGCACAGATACGCAGTATTTT.

The chain uses TRBV23-1 and TRBJ2-5, with 7 bases that match TRBD1. TRBV23-1 is an ORF; its function is uncertain. The V segment lost 6 bases and the J segment 3 bases; nucleotides outside the gene matches: 19. The CDR3 is 18 residues long. CDR3 sequence: CASSTTKGPTGDEETQYF. In nucleotides, the CDR3 is TGCGCCAGCAGCACTACAAAGGGACCAACAGGGGACGAAGAGACCCAGTACTTC.

The chain has TRBV7-3 and TRBJ2-5; D gene ambiguous. Trimming shortened V by 5 bases and J by 5 bases, and 9 bases separated the two germline ends. CDR1 and CDR2 (germline): SGHTA, FQGTGA. This CDR3 spans 12 amino acids. CDR3 sequence: CASSGDGETQYF. The CDR3 DNA follows: TGTGCCAGCAGCGGGGATGGGGAGACCCAGTACTTC.

In its sample, this clone was seen a few times. As DNA, the CDR3 is TGTGCCAGCAGTATAACGGGGATGACAGATACGCAGTATTTT. Protein product: CASSITGMTDTQYF. V is TRBV11-3 and J is TRBJ2-3; D might be TRBD2 (5 bases). With 6 bases removed from V and 3 bases from J, the gap between germline ends came to 13 bases. The CDR3 is 14 amino acids. Germline V gives CDR1 SGHNT, CDR2 YENEEA.

The V gene is TRBV28, the J gene TRBJ1-2, with 8 bases fitting TRBD1. The CDR3 spans 15 residues. Germline CDR1 and CDR2: MDHEN and SYDVKM. Losses at the gene ends were 4 bases for V and 5 bases for J; bases not matched to a gene: 9. The CDR3 loop reads CASSWTGRPLYGYTF. In nucleotides, the CDR3 is TGTGCCAGCAGTTGGACAGGGAGGCCTTTATATGGCTACACCTTC.

This chain uses TRBV2 with TRBJ2-2; 9 nucleotides agree with TRBD2. Germline V gene lookup returns CDR1 SNHLY and CDR2 FYNNEI. With V trimmed by 7 bases and J by 4 bases, 10 bases remained unmatched. This CDR3 region has 16 residues. CDR3 protein: CASTKERGAITGELFF. CDR3 bases: TGTGCCAGCACGAAGGAGCGGGGGGCTATCACCGGGGAGCTGTTTTTT.

This clone has a handful of counts. J is TRBJ2-7 and V is TRBV2, with 10 bases lining up with TRBD2. Losses at the gene ends were 6 bases for V and 2 bases for J; bases not matched to a gene: 10. Germline CDR1 is SNHLY and CDR2 is FYNNEI. The length of the CDR3 is 16 residues. CDR3 sequence reads: CASRREWLAGAYEQYF. The CDR3 nucleotides read TGTGCCAGCAGGAGGGAGTGGCTAGCGGGAGCCTACGAGCAGTACTTC.

This chain connects TRBV11-3 to TRBJ2-3; 10 nucleotides line up with TRBD2. CDR1 SGHNT and CDR2 YENEEA come from the germline V gene. With V trimmed by 5 bases and J by 0 bases, 5 bases remained unmatched. The CDR3 runs to 16 residues. CDR3 nucleotide sequence: TGTGCCAGCAGCCCCCAGACTAGCGGGAGCACAGATACGCAGTATTTT. As protein: CASSPQTSGSTDTQYF. The variable domain in full, with the rest retrieved from reference TRBV11-3 and TRBJ2-3, is EAGVVQSPRYKIIEKKQPVAFWCNPISGHNTLYWYLQNLGQGPELLIRYENEEAVDDSQLPKDRFSAERLKGVDSTLKIQPAELGDSAVYLCASSPQTSGSTDTQYFGPGTRLTVL.

A few counts support this clone. This rearrangement joins TRBV4-3 to TRBJ1-2, with D perhaps matching TRBD1 (6 bases). V was cut by 0 bases and J by 8 bases, with 10 bases left in between. CDR3 size: 13 residues. Germline CDR1 and CDR2: LGHNA and YSLEER. The CDR3 region has the DNA TGCGCCAGCAGCCAAGATGGGGGGCGAGGCTACACCTTC. This gives the protein CASSQDGGRGYTF.

V is TRBV6-4 and J is TRBJ2-1, with D perhaps matching TRBD2 (6 bases). CDR1 is MRHNA and CDR2 is SNTAGT in the germline V gene. CDR3 length: 14 amino acids. Trimming cost V 11 bases and J 4 bases, with 18 bases left between them. Here the CDR3 DNA reads TGTGCCGTCGACGCCAGGACTAATTACAATGAGCAGTTCTTC. Its translation: CAVDARTNYNEQFF.

The genes are TRBV4-2 and TRBJ2-2; tentatively, D is TRBD2 (7 bases). The CDR3 consists of 16 residues. Trimming stripped 0 bases from V and 2 bases from J, with 10 bases between. Germline loops: CDR1 LGHNA, CDR2 YNFKEQ. The CDR3 reads CASSQEGGANTGELFF. The CDR3 DNA follows: TGTGCCAGCAGCCAAGAGGGGGGGGCTAACACCGGGGAGCTGTTTTTT.

V gene TRBV12-3 or TRBV12-4 combines with J gene TRBJ1-1; D is unresolved. The CDR3 spans 11 residues. The V and J ends lost 2 bases and 10 bases respectively, with 8 bases between them. CDR3 nucleotide sequence: TGTGCCAGCAGTTTAACGGGTGTAGCTTTCTTT. It codes for CASSLTGVAFF.

The V call is TRBV19, the J call TRBJ2-3, with unresolved D. Trimming stripped 0 bases from V and 6 bases from J, with 16 bases between. This CDR3 is 16 amino acids long. Germline V lookup: CDR1 LNHDA, CDR2 SQIVND (reference sequence). For the CDR3, the DNA is TGTGCCAGTAGTATAGATGGAAGGGTAAGAGCCGATACGCAGTATTTT. The encoded protein is CASSIDGRVRADTQYF. Full variable domain (missing parts from reference TRBV19 and TRBJ2-3): DGGITQSPKYLFRKEGQNVTLSCEQNLNHDAMYWYRQDPGQGLRLIYYSQIVNDFQKGDIAEGYSVSREKKESFPLTVTSAQKNPTAFYLCASSIDGRVRADTQYFGPGTRLTVL.

V usage is TRBV19 and J usage is TRBJ2-3; 10 bases map to TRBD2. From germline, CDR1 is LNHDA and CDR2 SQIVND (reference sequence). The CDR3 loop spans 18 amino acids. J gave up 3 bases and V 3 bases, and 12 bases lay outside the gene matches. The CDR3 reads CASSMTSGRRTGTDTQYF. Written as DNA, the CDR3 is TGTGCCAGTAGTATGACTAGCGGGCGTAGAACCGGAACAGATACGCAGTATTTT.

The chain is built from TRBV4-3 and TRBJ1-2, with TRBD1 as a possible D gene (6 bases). V dropped 0 bases and J dropped 7 bases, with 15 bases sitting between them. This CDR3 region has 15 residues. CDR1 and CDR2 (germline): LGHNA, YSLEER. CDR3: CASSQDAGVGVGYTF. The CDR3 DNA is TGCGCCAGCAGCCAAGATGCAGGGGTGGGGGTTGGCTACACCTTC.

This chain uses TRBV28 with TRBJ1-1; D is perhaps TRBD1 (6 bases). The CDR3 loop spans 15 amino acids. Germline-derived CDR1 and CDR2 are MDHEN and SYDVKM. Between the trimmed V and J ends, which lost 5 bases and 1 base, there was a span of 14 bases. The CDR3 region has the DNA TGTGCCAGCAGTCCCCAGGACAGAACGAACACTGAAGCTTTCTTT. Its translation: CASSPQDRTNTEAFF.

The table lists this clone with a count of one. The CDR3 DNA sequence: TGTGCCAGCAGCTCCCAAAGTGGGGAGCAGTACTTC. It encodes CASSSQSGEQYF. The chain has TRBV6-5 and TRBJ2-7; no clear D gene. The V gene lost 6 bases and the J gene lost 7 bases, with 13 bases spanning the gap. Germline V CDR1 and CDR2: MNHEY, SVGAGI. The CDR3 runs to 12 residues.

This clone was observed a few times. The rearrangement uses TRBV4-3 and TRBJ2-7; no clear D. Germline V gives CDR1 LGHNA, CDR2 YSLEER. The CDR3 is made up of 14 amino acids. V was cut by 8 bases and J by 5 bases, with 19 bases left in between. The CDR3 nucleotides are TGCGCCAGCGCTATCGAACGAGGTGCGCACGAGCAGTACTTC. As protein: CASAIERGAHEQYF.

The gene calls are TRBV19 and TRBJ2-3; 7 bases match TRBD2. V trimming: 7 bases; J trimming: 4 bases; junction bases outside the gene matches: 8. Germline V gives CDR1 LNHDA, CDR2 SQIVND (reference sequence). This CDR3 contains 14 residues. The CDR3 protein is CASKTTGGPDTQYF. In DNA, the CDR3 is TGTGCCAGTAAAACGACGGGAGGCCCAGATACGCAGTATTTT.

This chain joins TRBV5-1 and TRBJ1-2; perhaps TRBD1 as D (5 bases). In germline, CDR1 is SGHRS, CDR2 YFSETQ. The CDR3 length is 14 residues. V was pared by 0 bases and J by 5 bases, with 11 bases between. The CDR3 loop is CASSLGGAEYGYTF. CDR3 in DNA: TGCGCCAGCAGCTTGGGAGGGGCGGAGTATGGCTACACCTTC.